One sample yielded the 7 T cell receptor beta chains listed below, sequenced in a study of T cells in Graves' hyperthyroidism and ophthalmopathy. Amplification targeted TCR beta CDR3 regions from RNA transcripts. The HTBI primer set drove a first-round RT-PCR of the TCR CDR3. Each CDR3 protein is one row after TCRdb ran MiXCR on the multiplex PCR reads. This sample has around 34,000 distinct CDR3 sequences, with about 53% found just once. What was sequenced was blood. Receptors were obtained from a woman in her 40s with Graves' ophthalmopathy.

Turning to this clonotype: One end of the junction does not line up with germline, which may come from a read error. The chain joins TRBV13 to TRBJ2-2; a weak D match, TRBD2 (6 bases). Per germline, CDR1 PRHDT and CDR2 FYEKMQ (reference sequence). CDR3 length equals 16 residues. In nucleotides, the CDR3 is TGTGCCAGCAGCTTGGGAGCGGGTGGGTACACCGGGGAGCTGTCTTGG. This translates into CASSLGAGGYTGELSW.

In this sample, this clonotype turned up once. The V call is TRBV2, the J call TRBJ1-6; TRBD1 is a possible D gene (6 bases). Germline CDR1 and CDR2: SNHLY and FYNNEI. The CDR3 is made up of 13 amino acids. Between the trimmed V and J ends, which lost 6 bases and 13 bases, there was a span of 16 bases. The CDR3 region is CASSLEGVLPLHF. DNA of the CDR3: TGTGCCAGCAGCTTAGAGGGGGTCCTCCCCCTCCACTTT. Together with reference TRBV2 and TRBJ1-6, the CDR3 gives the full variable domain: EPEVTQTPSHQVTQMGQEVILRCVPISNHLYFYWYRQILGQKVEFLVSFYNNEISEKSEIFDDQFSVERPDGSNFTLKIRSTKLEDSAMYFCASSLEGVLPLHFGNGTRLTVT.

This clonotype was detected many times. The rearrangement links TRBV11-3 to TRBJ2-7; perhaps TRBD2 as D (5 bases). The CDR3 is made up of 13 amino acids. V was cut by 2 bases and J by 5 bases, with 10 bases left in between. Germline loops: CDR1 SGHNT, CDR2 YENEEA. CDR3 region: CASSLSSSNEQYF. CDR3 in DNA: TGTGCCAGCAGCTTATCTAGCAGTAACGAGCAGTACTTC.

This clonotype was counted many times. The J gene is TRBJ1-2, the V gene TRBV5-1; D unclear. Germline V gene lookup returns CDR1 SGHRS and CDR2 YFSETQ. The CDR3 runs 12 residues. V was clipped by 0 bases and J by 4 bases, with 4 bases between them. CDR3 sequence reads: CASSLDGYGYTF. In DNA, the CDR3 is TGCGCCAGCAGCTTGGACGGCTATGGCTACACCTTC.

This clonotype has a count of ten or more. The chain joins TRBV6-1 to TRBJ1-4, with D hard to call. The V end lost 5 bases, the J end lost 7 bases, and 14 bases lay between the germline ends. The CDR3 has 14 amino acids. Per the germline V gene, CDR1 is MNHNS and CDR2 is SASEGT. The CDR3 bases are TGTGCCAGCAGTTCGGGCCCCATGGGTGAAAAACTGTTTTTT. Encoded protein: CASSSGPMGEKLFF.

This clonotype occurred a few times. The conserved closing phenylalanine or tryptophan is absent in this CDR3, likely reflecting a read error. The DNA is left out, because the CDR3 cannot be placed on it with certainty; the CDR3 is given as TCRdb lists it. This chain uses TRBV6-1 with TRBJ2-7. The CDR3 spans 8 residues, counting both ends. The V gene's germline CDR1 is MNHNS and CDR2 SASEGT. This chain's CDR3 is CASSEALL.

The CDR3 DNA reads TGTGCCACCAGTGGAAAAAGGACTAGCGGGAGGGCCTTACCCTACGAGCAGTACTTC. Translation gives CATSGKRTSGRALPYEQYF. V usage is TRBV24-1 and J usage is TRBJ2-7; 15 nucleotides match TRBD2. Germline V CDR1 and CDR2: KGHDR, SFDVKD. Trimming cost V 5 bases and J 2 bases; bases outside gene matches: 12. The CDR3 contains 19 residues.